This section outlines one T cell receptor (beta chain) sequence together with its context. This specimen belongs to a study of blood T cell repertoires in COVID-19. Trimming shortened V by 2 bases and J by 4 bases, and 9 bases separated the two germline ends. This CDR3 region has 12 residues. Per germline, CDR1 GTSNPN and CDR2 SVGIG (reference sequence). Sequenced by immunoSEQ multiplex PCR; TCRdb stores in-frame clones only, minus some. Found here are fewer than 300,000 clones, about 90% of them singletons; the top ten hold about 6%. The rearrangement links TRBV30 to TRBJ2-7; no clear D gene. The sequencing sample was made of peripheral blood. This TCR came from a woman aged 45 to 65 with COVID-19, enrolled during active disease. CDR3 residues: CAWSSTKYEQYF. CDR3 DNA: TGTGCCTGGAGTTCTACCAAATACGAGCAGTACTTC.